This entry lists 19 T cell receptor beta chains sequenced from one sample in a study of blood T cell repertoires in COVID-19. Sequencing used immunoSEQ multiplex PCR; TCRdb keeps in-frame clones, though not all of them. The sample holds hundreds of thousands of clones, 85% seen once. Sequencing used PBMCs or T cells enriched from blood (not recorded which). Source of these receptors: a woman in her fifties or sixties who had recovered from COVID-19.

This clone was observed a few times. The chain carries TRBV15 and TRBJ1-2, with D unclear. The germline gives CDR1 LNHNV, CDR2 YYDKDF (reference sequence). Deletions cut 3 bases from V and 4 bases from J, with 9 bases between. This CDR3 has 13 amino acids. As DNA, the CDR3 is TGTGCCACCAGCAGGGTCAACTCCTATGGCTACACCTTC. Protein product: CATSRVNSYGYTF.

The chain employs TRBV11-2 and TRBJ2-6; maybe TRBD1 (6 bases). This CDR3 contains 16 residues. The germline CDR1 and CDR2 sequences are SGHAT and FQNNGV. Trimming stripped 6 bases from V and 2 bases from J, with 14 bases between. The DNA for the CDR3 is TGTGCCAGCAGAAGAATTTCAGGGGCTGGGGCCAACGTCCTGACTTTC. It is translated as CASRRISGAGANVLTF.

This chain joins TRBV7-6 and TRBJ1-6; 11 bases fit TRBD1. The CDR3 length is 14 residues. V was clipped by 5 bases and J by 14 bases; unmatched bases: 8. Looked up from germline, CDR1 is SGHVS and CDR2 is FNYEAQ. CDR3 sequence reads: CASSPGTGGSALHF. CDR3 nucleotides: TGTGCCAGCAGCCCAGGGACAGGGGGAAGTGCCCTCCACTTT. Supplemented by reference TRBV7-6 and TRBJ1-6, the full variable domain reads GAGVSQSPRYKVTKRGQDVALRCDPISGHVSLYWYRQALGQGPEFLTYFNYEAQQDKSGLPNDRFSAERPEGSISTLTIQRTEQRDSAMYRCASSPGTGGSALHFGNGTRLTVT.

The chain links TRBV30 to TRBJ1-5, with a tentative D call TRBD1 (6 bases). This CDR3 has 15 residues. Deletions cut 3 bases from V and 2 bases from J, with 14 bases between. Germline CDR1 GTSNPN, CDR2 SVGIG (reference sequence). CDR3 sequence (DNA): TGTGCCTGGAGCTACTACAGGGACGGCAATCAGCCCCAGCATTTT. Amino acids: CAWSYYRDGNQPQHF.

This chain links TRBV5-1 with TRBJ1-2; possibly TRBD1 for D (5 bases). V was clipped by 4 bases and J by 0 bases, with 16 bases between them. The CDR3 spans 16 residues. CDR1 is SGHRS, CDR2 YFSETQ, per germline. CDR3 amino acids: CASSGDLGGSNYGYTF. CDR3 coding DNA: TGCGCCAGCAGCGGGGACTTAGGCGGGTCTAACTATGGCTACACCTTC.

The rearrangement uses TRBV5-1 and TRBJ1-4; 7 nucleotides align to TRBD1. Germline V gene sequence: CDR1 SGHRS, CDR2 YFSETQ. The CDR3 sequence is 15 residues long. After removal of 4 bases from V and 10 bases from J, the junction contained 13 bases not matched to a gene. The CDR3 DNA is TGCGCCAGCAGCAGAGGACAGGCCGATGAAGGAAAACTGTTTTTT. Translated, it gives CASSRGQADEGKLFF.

Details on this clone: The junction shows a germline mismatch at one end, possibly a read error. The V gene is TRBV6-5, the J gene TRBJ1-1; D may be TRBD1 (5 bases). The CDR3 length is 13 residues. Germline assignment: CDR1 MNHEY and CDR2 SVGAGI. CDR3 DNA: TGTGCCAGCACTTACGGCGGGGGCACTGAAGCTTTCTTT. Protein sequence: CASTYGGGTEAFF.

The rearrangement joins TRBV18 to TRBJ2-1; D unclear. Trimming took 2 bases from V and 7 from J, leaving 12 bases between them. The CDR3 runs 14 residues. The germline V gene has CDR1 KGHSH and CDR2 LQKENI. CDR3 sequence reads: CASSPESGLNEQFF. The CDR3 nucleotides are TGTGCCAGCTCACCAGAATCAGGTTTGAATGAGCAGTTCTTC.

The chain is built from TRBV7-9 and TRBJ2-1; 7 nucleotides align to TRBD2. The CDR3 is made up of 15 amino acids. V lost 8 bases to trimming and J lost 7 bases; unmatched junction nucleotides: 14. From germline, CDR1 is SEHNR and CDR2 FQNEAQ (reference sequence). CDR3 sequence reads: CASSGEGGPGNEQFF. The DNA for the CDR3 is TGTGCCAGCTCGGGGGAGGGAGGGCCAGGGAATGAGCAGTTCTTC. The full variable domain, in which reference TRBV7-9 and TRBJ2-1 provide the parts outside the CDR3, is DTGVSQNPRHKITKRGQNVTFRCDPISEHNRLYWYRQTLGQGPEFLTYFQNEAQLEKSRLLSDRFSAERPKGSFSTLEIQRTEQGDSAMYLCASSGEGGPGNEQFFGPGTRLTVL.

The J gene is TRBJ1-1, the V gene TRBV3-1 (or the pseudogene TRBV3-2); D unresolved. V was trimmed by 11 bases and J by 0 bases, leaving 13 bases between them. The V gene's germline CDR1 is LGHDT and CDR2 YNNKEL (reference sequence). The CDR3 sequence is 13 residues long. CDR3 residues: CAARGSMNTEAFF. CDR3 in DNA: TGTGCCGCTCGAGGCAGTATGAACACTGAAGCTTTCTTT.

The rearrangement links TRBV15 to TRBJ1-6; D unclear. Germline-derived CDR1 and CDR2 are LNHNV and YYDKDF (reference sequence). CDR3 size: 12 residues. V lost 3 bases and J 10 bases, leaving 7 bases between the germline ends. The CDR3 sequence is CATSSSQSPLHF. The CDR3 nucleotides read TGTGCCACCAGCAGTTCACAGTCACCCCTCCACTTT. Full variable domain (missing parts from reference TRBV15 and TRBJ1-6): DAMVIQNPRYQVTQFGKPVTLSCSQTLNHNVMYWYQQKSSQAPKLLFHYYDKDFNNEADTPDNFQSRRPNTSFCFLDIRSPGLGDTAMYLCATSSSQSPLHFGNGTRLTVT.

The chain is built from TRBV2 and TRBJ1-1; weak D call: TRBD1 (6 bases). This CDR3 is built from 14 residues. V was clipped by 7 bases and J by 3 bases, with 15 bases between them. The V gene's germline CDR1 is SNHLY and CDR2 FYNNEI. The CDR3 coding sequence is TGTGCCAGCAACTACAGGGAGTCGGACACTGAAGCTTTCTTT. It encodes CASNYRESDTEAFF.

The chain employs TRBV12-5 and TRBJ2-1; D perhaps matches TRBD1 (7 bases). The CDR3 is 13 amino acids. CDR1 and CDR2 from the germline V gene are LGHNT and FRNRAP. Between the trimmed V and J ends, which lost 6 bases and 4 bases, there was a span of 10 bases. The CDR3 sequence: CASGQGGYNEQFF. CDR3 bases: TGTGCTAGTGGCCAGGGGGGTTACAATGAGCAGTTCTTC.

J is TRBJ1-6 and V is TRBV2; D not certain. The CDR3 length is 13 residues. Per germline, CDR1 SNHLY and CDR2 FYNNEI. V lost 7 bases to trimming and J lost 6 bases, with 10 bases between them. The CDR3 is CASMGETNSPLHF. In DNA form, the CDR3 reads TGTGCCAGCATGGGAGAGACTAATTCACCCCTCCACTTT.

This clone has only one observation. The rearrangement uses TRBV5-6 and TRBJ1-6; TRBD1 agrees at 7 bases. The ends lost 0 bases at V and 3 bases at J; junction bases unmatched: 0. The CDR3 runs 15 residues. CDR1 SGHDT and CDR2 YYEEEE come from the germline V gene. In DNA, the CDR3 is TGTGCCAGCAGCTTGGGACAGGGCTATAATTCACCCCTCCACTTT. Its translation: CASSLGQGYNSPLHF.

This clone was observed a handful of times. The chain employs TRBV7-2 and TRBJ2-1; the match to TRBD1 covers 7 bases. Trimming cost V 3 bases and J 6 bases; bases outside gene matches: 8. The CDR3 runs 15 residues. Germline-derived CDR1 and CDR2 are SGHTA and FQGNSA. CDR3 sequence (DNA): TGTGCCAGCAGCTTCCGACAGGGTAGGGGCAATGAGCAGTTCTTC. Translating it yields CASSFRQGRGNEQFF.

The chain employs TRBV18 and TRBJ1-1; 7 bases agree with TRBD1. Trimming at V came to 3 bases and at J to 4 bases, leaving 2 bases not matched to a gene. Germline assignment: CDR1 KGHSH and CDR2 LQKENI. The CDR3 runs to 13 residues. The CDR3 DNA follows: TGTGCCAGCTCACCGACAGGGCCCACTGAAGCTTTCTTT. Translating it yields CASSPTGPTEAFF.

The chain is built from TRBV7-9 and TRBJ1-2; tentative D call: TRBD1 (5 bases). The V end lost 3 bases, the J end lost 6 bases, and 8 bases lay between the germline ends. CDR3 length: 12 residues. Per germline, CDR1 SEHNR and CDR2 FQNEAQ (reference sequence). The CDR3 DNA follows: TGTGCCAGCAGCTTCCGGGGGGATGGCTACACCTTC. Its protein product is CASSFRGDGYTF. Using reference TRBV7-9 and TRBJ1-2 for the parts outside the CDR3, the full variable domain is DTGVSQNPRHKITKRGQNVTFRCDPISEHNRLYWYRQTLGQGPEFLTYFQNEAQLEKSRLLSDRFSAERPKGSFSTLEIQRTEQGDSAMYLCASSFRGDGYTFGSGTRLTVV.

Note on this clone: Different DNA sequences within this sample yield the same CDR3. The chain couples TRBV11-2 to TRBJ2-1, with D tentatively TRBD1 (5 bases). This CDR3 comprises 12 residues. The germline V and J ends were trimmed by 3 bases and 6 bases, with 6 bases remaining between them. Germline lookup yields CDR1 SGHAT and CDR2 FQNNGV. The CDR3 nucleotides read TGTGCCAGCAGCTTTAGGGGCAATGAGCAGTTCTTC. It is translated as CASSFRGNEQFF.